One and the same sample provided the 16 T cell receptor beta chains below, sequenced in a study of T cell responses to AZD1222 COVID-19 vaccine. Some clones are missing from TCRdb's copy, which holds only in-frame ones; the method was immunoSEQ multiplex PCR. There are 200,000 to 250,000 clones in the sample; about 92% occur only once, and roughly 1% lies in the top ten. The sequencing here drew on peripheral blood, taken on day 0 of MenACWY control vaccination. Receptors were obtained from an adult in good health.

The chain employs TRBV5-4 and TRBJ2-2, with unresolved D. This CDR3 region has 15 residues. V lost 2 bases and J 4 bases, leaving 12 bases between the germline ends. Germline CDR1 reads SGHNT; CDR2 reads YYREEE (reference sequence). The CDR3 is CASSFLVAGTGELFF. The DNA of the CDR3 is TGTGCCAGCAGCTTTTTGGTAGCTGGCACCGGGGAGCTGTTTTTT. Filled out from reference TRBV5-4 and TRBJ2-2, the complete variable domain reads ETGVTQSPTHLIKTRGQQVTLRCSSQSGHNTVSWYQQALGQGPQFIFQYYREEENGRGNFPPRFSGLQFPNYSSELNVNALELDDSALYLCASSFLVAGTGELFFGEGSRLTVL.

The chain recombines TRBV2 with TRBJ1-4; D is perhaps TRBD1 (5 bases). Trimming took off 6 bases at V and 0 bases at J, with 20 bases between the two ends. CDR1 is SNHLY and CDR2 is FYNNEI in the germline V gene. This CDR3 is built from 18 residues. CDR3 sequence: CASRSDIGEWATNEKLFF. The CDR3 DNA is TGTGCCAGCAGAAGTGACATAGGGGAATGGGCAACTAATGAAAAACTGTTTTTT.

The CDR3 is CSASIRGDGGYTF. The CDR3 DNA follows: TGCAGTGCTAGTATCAGGGGTGACGGTGGCTACACCTTC. The genes are TRBV20-1 and TRBJ1-2; D possibly corresponds to TRBD1 (6 bases). Trimming took off 3 bases at V and 7 bases at J, with 15 bases between the two ends. From germline, CDR1 is DFQATT and CDR2 SNEGSKA (reference sequence). The CDR3 consists of 13 residues.

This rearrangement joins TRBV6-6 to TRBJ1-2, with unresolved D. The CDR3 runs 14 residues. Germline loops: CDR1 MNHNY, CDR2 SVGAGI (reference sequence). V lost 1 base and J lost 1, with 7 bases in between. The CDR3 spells CASSYYSINYGYTF. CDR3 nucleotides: TGTGCCAGCAGTTACTATAGTATTAACTATGGCTACACCTTC.

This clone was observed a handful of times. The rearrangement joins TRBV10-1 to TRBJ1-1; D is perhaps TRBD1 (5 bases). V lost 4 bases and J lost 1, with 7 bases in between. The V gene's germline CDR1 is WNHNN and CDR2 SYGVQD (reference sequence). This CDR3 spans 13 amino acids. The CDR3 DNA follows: TGCGCCAGCAGTGCCAGGGAGAACACTGAAGCTTTCTTT. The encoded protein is CASSARENTEAFF.

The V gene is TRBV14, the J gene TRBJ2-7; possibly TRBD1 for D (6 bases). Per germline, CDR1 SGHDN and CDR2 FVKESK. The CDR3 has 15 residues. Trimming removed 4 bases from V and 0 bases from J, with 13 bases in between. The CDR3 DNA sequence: TGTGCCAGCAGCCGTAGCAGGGGCTTCTCCTACGAGCAGTACTTC. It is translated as CASSRSRGFSYEQYF. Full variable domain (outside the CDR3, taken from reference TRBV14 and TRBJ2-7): EAGVTQFPSHSVIEKGQTVTLRCDPISGHDNLYWYRRVMGKEIKFLLHFVKESKQDESGMPNNRFLAERTGGTYSTLKVQPAELEDSGVYFCASSRSRGFSYEQYFGPGTRLTVT.

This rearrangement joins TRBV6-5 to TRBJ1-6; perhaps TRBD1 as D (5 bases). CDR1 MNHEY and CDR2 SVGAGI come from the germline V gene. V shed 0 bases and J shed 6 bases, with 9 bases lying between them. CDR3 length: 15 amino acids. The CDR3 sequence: CASSYSRQSNSPLHF. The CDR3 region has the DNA TGTGCCAGCAGTTACTCAAGACAGAGTAATTCACCCCTCCACTTT.

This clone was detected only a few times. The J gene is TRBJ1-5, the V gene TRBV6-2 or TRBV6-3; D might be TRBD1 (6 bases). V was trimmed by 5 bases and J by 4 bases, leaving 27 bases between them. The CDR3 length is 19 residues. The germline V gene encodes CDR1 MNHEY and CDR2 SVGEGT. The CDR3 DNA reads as TGTGCCAGCAGTGCCCCAACGTCGGTTGCGGGGGGCTCAAATCAGCCCCAGCATTTT. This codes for CASSAPTSVAGGSNQPQHF.

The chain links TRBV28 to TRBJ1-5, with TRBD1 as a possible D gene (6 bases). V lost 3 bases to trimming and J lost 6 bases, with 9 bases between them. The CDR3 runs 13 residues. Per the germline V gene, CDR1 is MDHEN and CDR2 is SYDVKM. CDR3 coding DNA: TGTGCCAGCAGTTTCAGGGGTACTCAGCCCCAGCATTTT. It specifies CASSFRGTQPQHF.

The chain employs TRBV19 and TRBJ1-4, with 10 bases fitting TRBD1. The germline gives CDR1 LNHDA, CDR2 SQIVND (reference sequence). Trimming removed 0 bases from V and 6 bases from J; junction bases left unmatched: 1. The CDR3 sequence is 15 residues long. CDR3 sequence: CASSIEDRGHEKLFF. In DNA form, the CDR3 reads TGTGCCAGTAGTATAGAAGACAGGGGGCATGAAAAACTGTTTTTT.

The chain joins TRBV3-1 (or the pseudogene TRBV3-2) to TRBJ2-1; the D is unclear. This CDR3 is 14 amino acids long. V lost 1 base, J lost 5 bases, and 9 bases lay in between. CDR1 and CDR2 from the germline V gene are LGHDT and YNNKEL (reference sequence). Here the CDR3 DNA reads TGTGCCAGCAGCCAAGCTTATAGGGACAATGAGCAGTTCTTC. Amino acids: CASSQAYRDNEQFF.

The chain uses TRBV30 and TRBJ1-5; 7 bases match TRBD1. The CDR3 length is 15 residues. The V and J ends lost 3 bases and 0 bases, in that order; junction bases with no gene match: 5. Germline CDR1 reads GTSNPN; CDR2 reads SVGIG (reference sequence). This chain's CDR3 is CAWRPRQGSNQPQHF. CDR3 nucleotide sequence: TGTGCCTGGAGGCCACGACAGGGTAGCAATCAGCCCCAGCATTTT.

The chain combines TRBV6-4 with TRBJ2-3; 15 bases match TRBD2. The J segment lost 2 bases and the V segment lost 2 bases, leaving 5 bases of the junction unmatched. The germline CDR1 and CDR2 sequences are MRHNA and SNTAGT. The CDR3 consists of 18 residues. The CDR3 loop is CASSDSGLAGGTTDTQYF. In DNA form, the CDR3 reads TGTGCCAGCAGTGACAGCGGACTAGCGGGGGGGACCACAGATACGCAGTATTTT.

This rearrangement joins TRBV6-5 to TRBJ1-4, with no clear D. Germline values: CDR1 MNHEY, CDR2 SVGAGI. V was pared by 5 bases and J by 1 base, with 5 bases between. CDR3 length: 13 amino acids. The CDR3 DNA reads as TGTGCCAGCAGTAGGGTAACTAATGAAAAACTGTTTTTT. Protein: CASSRVTNEKLFF.

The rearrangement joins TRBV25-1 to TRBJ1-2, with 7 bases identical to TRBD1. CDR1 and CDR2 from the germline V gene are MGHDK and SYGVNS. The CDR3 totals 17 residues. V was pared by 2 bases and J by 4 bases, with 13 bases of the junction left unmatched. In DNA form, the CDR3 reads TGTGCCAGCAGTGAAAGGGCAGGGGGGGACTTCGGCTATGGCTACACCTTC. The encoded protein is CASSERAGGDFGYGYTF.

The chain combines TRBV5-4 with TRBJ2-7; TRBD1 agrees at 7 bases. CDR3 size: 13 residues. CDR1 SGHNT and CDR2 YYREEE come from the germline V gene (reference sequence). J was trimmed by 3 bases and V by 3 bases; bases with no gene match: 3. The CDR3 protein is CASSSGQFYEQYF. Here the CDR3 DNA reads TGTGCCAGCAGCTCGGGACAGTTCTACGAGCAGTACTTC.